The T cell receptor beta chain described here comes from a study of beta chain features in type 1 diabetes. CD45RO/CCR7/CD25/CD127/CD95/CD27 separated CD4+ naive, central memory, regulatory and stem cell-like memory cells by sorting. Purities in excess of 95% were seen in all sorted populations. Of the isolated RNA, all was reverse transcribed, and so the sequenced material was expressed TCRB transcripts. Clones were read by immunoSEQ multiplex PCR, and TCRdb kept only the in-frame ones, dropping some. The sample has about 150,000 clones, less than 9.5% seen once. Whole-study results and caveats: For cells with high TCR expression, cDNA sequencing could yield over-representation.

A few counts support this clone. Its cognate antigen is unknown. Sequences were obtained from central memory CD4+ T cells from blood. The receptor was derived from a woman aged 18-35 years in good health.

CDR3 coding DNA: TGTGCCAGCAGCCTACGACAGGGAGGAGGCTACGAGCAGTACTTC. Translation: CASSLRQGGGYEQYF. J is TRBJ2-7 and V is TRBV9; TRBD1 might be the D (7 bases). This CDR3 has 15 amino acids. Trimming took 4 bases from V and 3 from J, leaving 17 bases between them. Germline V CDR1 and CDR2: SGDLS, YYNGEE.